The clone carrying this T cell receptor (beta chain) was counted between two and nine times. Its antigen is not identified. It was with unique molecular identifiers that the TCRbeta library was prepared. TCRdb itself ran the PCR reads through MiXCR, one entry per CDR3 protein. The table has around 45,000 distinct CDR3 sequences, around 53% seen once. This entry belongs to a study of T-cell reconstitution after alpha-beta-depleted transplantation in children. Germline V gene lookup returns CDR1 SQVTM and CDR2 ANQGSEA. This CDR3 is 11 amino acids long. Trimming pared 7 bases from V and 10 bases from J, leaving 14 bases between. Findings and limits, study-wide: By about two months after transplant, alpha-beta T cells reportedly arose from several hundred graft clones that had expanded. Most T-cell counts and diversity one year after the transplant came from T cells that were newly produced.

The rearrangement links TRBV29-1 to TRBJ2-1, with D uncertain. This TCR was sampled from a boy under three years old with SCID, due to receive a stem cell transplant. The sample was peripheral blood, taken before TCRalphabeta/CD19-depleted stem cell transplant. CDR3 sequence reads: CSAPSCWEQFF. DNA of the CDR3: TGCAGCGCCCCAAGTTGTTGGGAGCAGTTCTTC.